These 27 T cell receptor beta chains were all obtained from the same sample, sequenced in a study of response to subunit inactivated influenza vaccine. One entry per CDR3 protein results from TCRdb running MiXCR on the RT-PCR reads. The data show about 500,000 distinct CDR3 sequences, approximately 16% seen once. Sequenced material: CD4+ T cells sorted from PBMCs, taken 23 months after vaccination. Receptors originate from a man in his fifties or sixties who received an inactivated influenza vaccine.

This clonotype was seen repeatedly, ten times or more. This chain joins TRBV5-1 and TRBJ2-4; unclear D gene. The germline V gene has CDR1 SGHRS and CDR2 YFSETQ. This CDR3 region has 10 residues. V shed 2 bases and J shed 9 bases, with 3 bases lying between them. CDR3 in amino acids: CASSFSIQYF. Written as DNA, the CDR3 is TGCGCCAGCAGCTTTAGCATTCAGTACTTC.

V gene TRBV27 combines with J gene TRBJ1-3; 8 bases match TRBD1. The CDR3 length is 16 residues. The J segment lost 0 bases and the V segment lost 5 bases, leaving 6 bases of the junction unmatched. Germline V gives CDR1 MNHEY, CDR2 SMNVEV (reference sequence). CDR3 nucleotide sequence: TGTGCCAGCAGTGCCGGGACAGGTTTCTCTGGAAACACCATATATTTT. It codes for CASSAGTGFSGNTIYF.

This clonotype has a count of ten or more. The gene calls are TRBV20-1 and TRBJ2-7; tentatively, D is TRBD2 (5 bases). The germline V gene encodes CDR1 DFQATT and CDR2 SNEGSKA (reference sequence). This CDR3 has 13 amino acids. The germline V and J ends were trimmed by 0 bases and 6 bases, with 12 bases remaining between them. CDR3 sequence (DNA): TGCAGTGCTAGAGACAGGCCTACTAGCGAGCAGTACTTC. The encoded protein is CSARDRPTSEQYF.

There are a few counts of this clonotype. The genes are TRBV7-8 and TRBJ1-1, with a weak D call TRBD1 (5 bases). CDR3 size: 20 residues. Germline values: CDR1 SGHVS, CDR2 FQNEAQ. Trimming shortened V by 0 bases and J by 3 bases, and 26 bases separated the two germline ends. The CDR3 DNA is TGTGCCAGCAGCTTAGCGAGTATGGGGCTATGGGGGGGATTCGACACTGAAGCTTTCTTT. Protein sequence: CASSLASMGLWGGFDTEAFF.

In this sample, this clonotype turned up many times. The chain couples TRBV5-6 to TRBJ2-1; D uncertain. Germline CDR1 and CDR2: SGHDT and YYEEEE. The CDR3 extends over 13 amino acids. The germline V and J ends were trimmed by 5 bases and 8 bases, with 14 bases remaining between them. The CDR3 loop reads CASSPRYSHEQFF. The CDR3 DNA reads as TGTGCCAGCAGTCCGAGGTATTCCCATGAGCAGTTCTTC.

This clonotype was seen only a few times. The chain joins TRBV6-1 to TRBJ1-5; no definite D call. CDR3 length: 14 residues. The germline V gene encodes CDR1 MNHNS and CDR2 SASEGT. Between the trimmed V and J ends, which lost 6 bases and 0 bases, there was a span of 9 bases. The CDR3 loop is CASSQQNSNQPQHF. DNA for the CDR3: TGTGCCAGCAGCCAACAGAATAGCAATCAGCCCCAGCATTTT.

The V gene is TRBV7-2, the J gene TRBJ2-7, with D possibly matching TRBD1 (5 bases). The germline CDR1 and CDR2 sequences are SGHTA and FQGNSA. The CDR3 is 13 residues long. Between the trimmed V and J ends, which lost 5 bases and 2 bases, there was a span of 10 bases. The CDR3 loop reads CASSTRVAYEQYF. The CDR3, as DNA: TGTGCCAGCAGCACCAGGGTTGCCTACGAGCAGTACTTC. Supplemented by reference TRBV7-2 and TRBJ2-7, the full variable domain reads GAGVSQSPSNKVTEKGKDVELRCDPISGHTALYWYRQSLGQGLEFLIYFQGNSAPDKSGLPSDRFSAERTGGSVSTLTIQRTQQEDSAVYLCASSTRVAYEQYFGPGTRLTVT.

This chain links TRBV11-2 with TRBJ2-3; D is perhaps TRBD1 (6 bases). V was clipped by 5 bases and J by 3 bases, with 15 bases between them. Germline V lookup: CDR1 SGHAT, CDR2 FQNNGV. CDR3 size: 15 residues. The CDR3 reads CASSGYREWTDTQYF. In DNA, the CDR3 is TGTGCCAGCAGCGGCTACAGGGAGTGGACAGATACGCAGTATTTT.

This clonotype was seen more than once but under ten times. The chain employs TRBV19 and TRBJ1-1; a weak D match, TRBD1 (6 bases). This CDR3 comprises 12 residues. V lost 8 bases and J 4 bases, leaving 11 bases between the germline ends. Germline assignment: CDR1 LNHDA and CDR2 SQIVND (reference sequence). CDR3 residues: CASFDRRTEAFF. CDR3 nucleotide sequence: TGTGCCAGTTTTGACAGGCGCACTGAAGCTTTCTTT.

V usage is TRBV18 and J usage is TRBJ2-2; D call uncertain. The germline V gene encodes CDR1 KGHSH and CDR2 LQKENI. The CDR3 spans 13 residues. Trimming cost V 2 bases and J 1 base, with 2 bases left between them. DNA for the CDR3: TGTGCCAGCTCACCAGTGAACACCGGGGAGCTGTTTTTT. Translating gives CASSPVNTGELFF.

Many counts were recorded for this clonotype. The CDR3 protein is CASSLDLRGLQFF. The CDR3 DNA follows: TGTGCCAGCAGCTTAGATCTGCGGGGGTTACAGTTCTTC. The chain has TRBV11-2 and TRBJ2-1, with 7 nucleotides matching TRBD2. The V gene's germline CDR1 is SGHAT and CDR2 FQNNGV. This CDR3 comprises 13 residues. The V gene end was trimmed by 0 bases and the J gene end by 13 bases; junction bases not matched to a gene: 6.

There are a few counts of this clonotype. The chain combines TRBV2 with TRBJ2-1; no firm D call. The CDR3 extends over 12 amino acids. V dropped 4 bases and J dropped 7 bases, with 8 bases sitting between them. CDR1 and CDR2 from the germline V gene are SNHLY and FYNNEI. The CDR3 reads CASSGDSNEQFF. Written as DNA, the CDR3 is TGTGCCAGCAGTGGGGATTCGAATGAGCAGTTCTTC.

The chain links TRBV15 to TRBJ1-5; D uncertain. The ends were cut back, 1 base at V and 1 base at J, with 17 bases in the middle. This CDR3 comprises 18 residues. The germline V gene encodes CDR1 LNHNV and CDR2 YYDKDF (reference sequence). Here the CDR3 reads CATSRGEIGVGSNQPQHF. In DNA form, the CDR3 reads TGTGCCACCAGCAGAGGGGAAATTGGGGTTGGGAGCAATCAGCCCCAGCATTTT.

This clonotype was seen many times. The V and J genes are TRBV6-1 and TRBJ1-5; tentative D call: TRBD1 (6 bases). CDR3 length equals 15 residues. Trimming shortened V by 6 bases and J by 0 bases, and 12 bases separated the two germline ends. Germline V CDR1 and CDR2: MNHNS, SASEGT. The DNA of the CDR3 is TGTGCCAGCAGCCTAACAGGGCTTAGCAATCAGCCCCAGCATTTT. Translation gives CASSLTGLSNQPQHF.

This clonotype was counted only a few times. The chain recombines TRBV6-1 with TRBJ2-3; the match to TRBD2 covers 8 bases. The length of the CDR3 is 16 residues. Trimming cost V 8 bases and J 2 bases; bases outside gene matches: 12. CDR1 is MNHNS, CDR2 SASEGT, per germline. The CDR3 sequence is CASSGGGTPPTDTQYF. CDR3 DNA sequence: TGTGCCAGCTCCGGCGGGGGGACCCCCCCCACAGATACGCAGTATTTT.

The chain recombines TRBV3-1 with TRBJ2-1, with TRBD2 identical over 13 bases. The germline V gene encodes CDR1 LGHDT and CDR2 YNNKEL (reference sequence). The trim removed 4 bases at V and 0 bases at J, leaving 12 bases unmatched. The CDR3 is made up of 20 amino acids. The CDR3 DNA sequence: TGTGCCAGCAGCCGCGTACTAGCGGGAGGGGGATTTTCCTCCTACAATGAGCAGTTCTTC. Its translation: CASSRVLAGGGFSSYNEQFF.

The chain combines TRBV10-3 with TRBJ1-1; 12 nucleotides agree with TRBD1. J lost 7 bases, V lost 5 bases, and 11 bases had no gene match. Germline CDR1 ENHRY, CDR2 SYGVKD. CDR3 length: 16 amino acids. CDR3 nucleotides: TGTGCCATCAGTCCGCCTCCGGGACAGGGGGCGAATGAAGCTTTCTTT. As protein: CAISPPPGQGANEAFF.

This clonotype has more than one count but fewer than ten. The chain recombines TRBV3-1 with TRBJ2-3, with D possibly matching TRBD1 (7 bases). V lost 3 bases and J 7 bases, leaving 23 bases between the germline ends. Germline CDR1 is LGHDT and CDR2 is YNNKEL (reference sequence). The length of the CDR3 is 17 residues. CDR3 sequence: CASSHRGYAGQLNTQYF. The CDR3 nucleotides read TGTGCCAGCAGCCACAGGGGGTACGCGGGACAGTTGAATACGCAGTATTTT.

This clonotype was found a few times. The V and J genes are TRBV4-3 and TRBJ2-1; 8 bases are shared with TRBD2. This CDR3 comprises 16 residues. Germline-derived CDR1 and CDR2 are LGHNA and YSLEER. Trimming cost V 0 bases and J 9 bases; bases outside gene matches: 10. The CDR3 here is CASSQDAGTSLVEQFF. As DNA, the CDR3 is TGCGCCAGCAGCCAAGACGCCGGGACTAGTCTTGTTGAGCAGTTCTTC.

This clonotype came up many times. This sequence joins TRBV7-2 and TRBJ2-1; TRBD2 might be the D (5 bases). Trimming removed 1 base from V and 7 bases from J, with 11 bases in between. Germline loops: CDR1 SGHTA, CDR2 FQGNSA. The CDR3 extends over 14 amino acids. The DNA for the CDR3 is TGTGCCAGCAGCTTAGACGCTCGAGGGAATGAGCAGTTCTTC. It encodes CASSLDARGNEQFF.

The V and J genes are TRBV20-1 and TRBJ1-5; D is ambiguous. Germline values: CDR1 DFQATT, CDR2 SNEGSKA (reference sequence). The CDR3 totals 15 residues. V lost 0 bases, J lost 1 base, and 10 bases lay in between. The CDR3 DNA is TGCAGTGCTAGAGATTTGGTTCACAGCAATCAGCCCCAGCATTTT. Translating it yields CSARDLVHSNQPQHF.

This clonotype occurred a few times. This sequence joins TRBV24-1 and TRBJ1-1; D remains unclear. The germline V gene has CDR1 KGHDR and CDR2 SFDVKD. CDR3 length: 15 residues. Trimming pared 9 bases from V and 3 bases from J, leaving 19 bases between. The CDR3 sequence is CATPAAPGGDTEAFF. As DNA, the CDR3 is TGTGCCACCCCTGCGGCTCCTGGAGGTGACACTGAAGCTTTCTTT.

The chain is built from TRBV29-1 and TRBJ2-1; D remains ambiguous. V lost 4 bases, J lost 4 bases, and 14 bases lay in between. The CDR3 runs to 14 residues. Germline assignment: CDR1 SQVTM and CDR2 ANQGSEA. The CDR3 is CSVGGYNPYNEQFF. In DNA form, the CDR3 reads TGCAGCGTTGGTGGCTACAACCCATACAATGAGCAGTTCTTC.

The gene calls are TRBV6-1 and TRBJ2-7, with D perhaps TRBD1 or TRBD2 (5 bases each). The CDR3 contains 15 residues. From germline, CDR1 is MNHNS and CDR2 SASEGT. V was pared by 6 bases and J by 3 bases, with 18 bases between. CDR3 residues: CASSPDGAGVYEQYF. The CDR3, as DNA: TGTGCCAGCAGCCCCGATGGGGCCGGGGTCTACGAGCAGTACTTC.

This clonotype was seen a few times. The CDR3 nucleotides are TGTGCCAGCAGCCAAGACAGGGTGGGGGAGCAGTACTTC. This gives the protein CASSQDRVGEQYF. The chain combines TRBV4-2 with TRBJ2-7; a weak D match, TRBD1 (5 bases). The CDR3 loop spans 13 amino acids. Germline lookup yields CDR1 LGHNA and CDR2 YNFKEQ. Trimming removed 0 bases from V and 7 bases from J, with 10 bases in between.

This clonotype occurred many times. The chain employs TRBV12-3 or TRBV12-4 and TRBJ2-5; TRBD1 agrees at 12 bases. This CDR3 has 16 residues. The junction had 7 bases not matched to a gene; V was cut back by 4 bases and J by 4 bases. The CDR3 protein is CASSSTGQGAAETQYF. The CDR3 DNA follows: TGTGCCAGCAGTTCCACGGGACAGGGGGCTGCAGAGACCCAGTACTTC.

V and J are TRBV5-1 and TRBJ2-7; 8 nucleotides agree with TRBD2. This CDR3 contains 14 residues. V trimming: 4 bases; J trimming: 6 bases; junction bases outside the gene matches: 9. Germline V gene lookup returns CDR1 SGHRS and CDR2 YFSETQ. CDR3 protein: CASSTGTRGAEQYF. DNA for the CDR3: TGCGCCAGCAGCACCGGGACTAGGGGGGCCGAGCAGTACTTC. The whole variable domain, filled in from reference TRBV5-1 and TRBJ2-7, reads KAGVTQTPRYLIKTRGQQVTLSCSPISGHRSVSWYQQTPGQGLQFLFEYFSETQRNKGNFPGRFSGRQFSNSRSEMNVSTLELGDSALYLCASSTGTRGAEQYFGPGTRLTVT.